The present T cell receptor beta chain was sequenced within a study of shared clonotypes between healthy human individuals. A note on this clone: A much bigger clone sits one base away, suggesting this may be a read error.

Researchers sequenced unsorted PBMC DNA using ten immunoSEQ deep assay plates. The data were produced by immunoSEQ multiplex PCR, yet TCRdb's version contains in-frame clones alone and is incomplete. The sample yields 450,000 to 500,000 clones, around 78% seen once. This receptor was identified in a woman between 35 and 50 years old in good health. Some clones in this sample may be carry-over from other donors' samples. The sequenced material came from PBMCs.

The CDR3 DNA follows: TGTGCCAGCAGTGGGACCGGGGGGAAAAACGAGCAGTACTTC. It is translated as CASSGTGGKNEQYF. The gene calls are TRBV6-1 and TRBJ2-7; 7 bases line up with TRBD2. Germline V gives CDR1 MNHNS, CDR2 SASEGT. The trim removed 4 bases at V and 5 bases at J, leaving 8 bases unmatched. CDR3 length: 14 amino acids.